The 30 T cell receptor beta chains listed next were all sequenced from one sample in a study of cytomegalovirus exposure and HLA in healthy donors. The PCR used 60 Vbeta and 13 Jbeta primers. The protocol was immunoSEQ multiplex PCR, while the TCRdb copy is restricted to in-frame clones and leaves out a portion. The sample records approximately 32,000 clones, about 72% being singletons. Sequences were obtained from PBMCs. These receptors came from a woman in her twenties or thirties in good health and CMV-seropositive.

The rearrangement uses TRBV6-6 and TRBJ2-2; 7 bases align to TRBD2. This CDR3 contains 14 residues. V gave up 5 bases and J gave up 7 bases; unmatched junction bases: 7. Germline-derived CDR1 and CDR2 are MNHNY and SVGAGI (reference sequence). This CDR3 reads CASSPDSGVGELFF. The CDR3 DNA is TGTGCCAGCAGTCCCGACAGCGGGGTCGGGGAGCTGTTTTTT.

The chain links TRBV9 to TRBJ1-1; D uncertain. Germline CDR1 is SGDLS and CDR2 is YYNGEE. V shed 1 base and J shed 3 bases, with 13 bases lying between them. This CDR3 has 15 amino acids. This CDR3 is CASSVQTGRDTEAFF. The CDR3 nucleotides read TGTGCCAGCAGCGTACAGACGGGGAGGGACACTGAAGCTTTCTTT. Drawing the rest from reference TRBV9 and TRBJ1-1, the complete variable domain is DSGVTQTPKHLITATGQRVTLRCSPRSGDLSVYWYQQSLDQGLQFLIQYYNGEERAKGNILERFSAQQFPDLHSELNLSSLELGDSALYFCASSVQTGRDTEAFFGQGTRLTVV.

This clone was picked up a small number of times. The chain carries TRBV19 and TRBJ2-3; a possible D gene is TRBD1 (5 bases). Germline loops: CDR1 LNHDA, CDR2 SQIVND (reference sequence). CDR3 length equals 18 residues. V dropped 5 bases and J dropped 0 bases, with 21 bases sitting between them. The CDR3 is CASSPRNRQSRSTDTQYF. In DNA, the CDR3 is TGTGCCAGTAGTCCCCGCAATCGACAGTCAAGAAGCACAGATACGCAGTATTTT.

On this clone itself: At the DNA level, this CDR3 is encoded by other sequences in the same sample as well. The chain joins TRBV19 to TRBJ2-7; TRBD1 matches at 12 bases. The CDR3 runs 15 residues. Per the germline V gene, CDR1 is LNHDA and CDR2 is SQIVND (reference sequence). V was clipped by 6 bases and J by 7 bases; unmatched bases: 10. CDR3 DNA sequence: TGTGCCAGTAGGGGTTCCGGGACAGGGGGCAGTGAGCAGTACTTC. It encodes CASRGSGTGGSEQYF.

The J gene is TRBJ2-3, the V gene TRBV10-1, with 7 bases fitting TRBD2. The CDR3 length is 15 residues. Germline V gene lookup returns CDR1 WNHNN and CDR2 SYGVQD (reference sequence). V trimming: 3 bases; J trimming: 5 bases; junction bases outside the gene matches: 8. The CDR3 DNA is TGCGCCAGCAGTGAAACGGGGGGAGACCTAGATACGCAGTATTTT. It specifies CASSETGGDLDTQYF.

The J gene is TRBJ2-7, the V gene TRBV7-8; 7 nucleotides line up with TRBD1. Per the germline V gene, CDR1 is SGHVS and CDR2 is FQNEAQ. This CDR3 contains 14 residues. After removal of 5 bases from V and 0 bases from J, the junction contained 4 bases not matched to a gene. CDR3 DNA sequence: TGTGCCAGCAGCAGCACAGGGGACTCCTACGAGCAGTACTTC. This sequence encodes CASSSTGDSYEQYF.

The genes are TRBV30 and TRBJ2-7; 8 bases match TRBD1. The CDR3 totals 16 residues. V dropped 2 bases and J dropped 0; count of bases not matched to a gene: 9. Germline assignment: CDR1 GTSNPN and CDR2 SVGIG (reference sequence). This CDR3 reads CAWSPGYQGASYEQYF. The DNA for the CDR3 is TGTGCCTGGAGTCCGGGGTATCAGGGGGCCTCCTACGAGCAGTACTTC.

This chain connects TRBV11-2 to TRBJ2-7; TRBD1 is a possible D gene (6 bases). CDR3 length: 15 amino acids. The germline V gene encodes CDR1 SGHAT and CDR2 FQNNGV. Trimming shortened V by 5 bases and J by 3 bases, and 17 bases separated the two germline ends. The CDR3 reads CASSIHRVMVYEQYF. The CDR3 bases are TGTGCCAGCAGCATACACAGGGTTATGGTCTACGAGCAGTACTTC.

The chain couples TRBV10-3 to TRBJ1-1; D gene uncertain. Trimming removed 6 bases at V and 10 bases at J, with 18 bases between. Germline V gene sequence: CDR1 ENHRY, CDR2 SYGVKD. The CDR3 is 13 amino acids. The CDR3 DNA follows: TGTGCCATCAGGGTAACAGAGGGTGAAAGAGCTTTCTTT. Protein sequence: CAIRVTEGERAFF.

The chain uses TRBV29-1 and TRBJ2-1; D might be TRBD2 (5 bases). The germline V gene encodes CDR1 SQVTM and CDR2 ANQGSEA. V dropped 6 bases and J dropped 0 bases, with 21 bases sitting between them. The CDR3 has 17 amino acids. CDR3 nucleotides: TGCAGCGTCAGCGGAGGAGCTCGCGGTAACTCCTACAATGAGCAGTTCTTC. Amino acid sequence: CSVSGGARGNSYNEQFF.

This rearrangement joins TRBV30 to TRBJ2-7; 12 bases align to TRBD1. Germline V gene lookup returns CDR1 GTSNPN and CDR2 SVGIG (reference sequence). The CDR3 has 15 amino acids. Unmatched junction bases numbered 6, after V lost 2 bases and J lost 4 bases. The CDR3 protein is CAWSRGTGGRYEQYF. CDR3 bases: TGTGCCTGGAGTCGGGGGACAGGGGGCAGGTACGAGCAGTACTTC.

V gene TRBV15 combines with J gene TRBJ2-7; the match to TRBD1 covers 10 bases. The CDR3 totals 14 residues. CDR1 is LNHNV, CDR2 YYDKDF, per germline (reference sequence). V lost 5 bases, J lost 5 bases, and 6 bases stayed unmatched. DNA for the CDR3: TGTGCCACCAGCTCTAGACAGGGGGCCAACGAGCAGTACTTC. Translated, it gives CATSSRQGANEQYF.

The chain employs TRBV9 and TRBJ2-5, with a possible D match to TRBD2 (5 bases). The CDR3 is 16 residues long. Per germline, CDR1 SGDLS and CDR2 YYNGEE. V lost 0 bases and J lost 5, with 17 bases in between. The CDR3 nucleotides are TGTGCCAGCAGCGTAGGGGTGGACTGGCTCCAGGAGACCCAGTACTTC. This sequence encodes CASSVGVDWLQETQYF.

This chain uses TRBV18 with TRBJ1-5, with TRBD1 as a possible D gene (5 bases). V lost 3 bases and J 8 bases, leaving 11 bases between the germline ends. This CDR3 region has 13 residues. CDR1 is KGHSH and CDR2 is LQKENI in the germline V gene. CDR3 coding DNA: TGTGCCAGCTCACCGGCAGGGTTGGAGCCCCAGCATTTT. Translating it yields CASSPAGLEPQHF. Full variable domain (missing parts from reference TRBV18 and TRBJ1-5): NAGVMQNPRHLVRRRGQEARLRCSPMKGHSHVYWYRQLPEEGLKFMVYLQKENIIDESGMPKERFSAEFPKEGPSILRIQQVVRGDSAAYFCASSPAGLEPQHFGDGTRLSIL.

This clone was detected only a few times. V and J are TRBV6-1 and TRBJ2-3; 11 bases are a match to TRBD2. The V segment lost 5 bases and the J segment 4 bases; nucleotides outside the gene matches: 5. CDR3 length: 15 residues. Germline V gives CDR1 MNHNS, CDR2 SASEGT. The CDR3 bases are TGTGCCAGCAGTAACATAGCGGGGGGGCCAGATACGCAGTATTTT. Its protein is CASSNIAGGPDTQYF.

In its sample, this clone was seen once. The chain uses TRBV19 and TRBJ2-7; 10 positions match TRBD1. Germline V gene data show CDR1 as LNHDA and CDR2 as SQIVND (reference sequence). Trimming cost V 4 bases and J 7 bases; bases outside gene matches: 1. CDR3 length: 12 residues. The CDR3 nucleotides are TGTGCCAGTAGTAAGGACAGGGGGGAGCAGTACTTC. This codes for CASSKDRGEQYF.

CDR3 region: CASVAGINEKLFF. In DNA form, the CDR3 reads TGTGCCAGCGTCGCGGGCATTAATGAAAAACTGTTTTTT. This chain links TRBV6-1 with TRBJ1-4, with D hard to call. V lost 8 bases, J lost 4 bases, and 11 bases lay in between. Per the germline V gene, CDR1 is MNHNS and CDR2 is SASEGT. CDR3 length: 13 residues.

This chain uses TRBV2 with TRBJ1-2, with TRBD1 as a possible D gene (6 bases). V lost 6 bases, J lost 8 bases, and 16 bases lay in between. From germline, CDR1 is SNHLY and CDR2 FYNNEI. The CDR3 runs to 13 residues. The DNA for the CDR3 is TGTGCCAGCAGAGCCCGGACAGATAAAGGCTACACCTTC. Its translation is CASRARTDKGYTF.

Of note for this clone: A read error may account for a junction end that differs from germline. CDR3 nucleotide sequence: TGTTCCAGCAGCCCTTCCGGGGGGGCATATGGCTACACCTTC. It codes for CSSSPSGGAYGYTF. V is TRBV7-9 and J is TRBJ1-2; D possibly corresponds to TRBD1 (6 bases). The CDR3 totals 14 residues. The germline CDR1 and CDR2 sequences are SEHNR and FQNEAQ (reference sequence).

J is TRBJ1-3 and V is TRBV6-5, with no clear D. V was pared by 1 base and J by 4 bases, with 5 bases between. CDR3 length equals 13 residues. Per germline, CDR1 MNHEY and CDR2 SVGAGI. CDR3 DNA: TGTGCCAGCAGTTACTTTGTAGGAAACACCATATATTTT. This translates into CASSYFVGNTIYF.

This clone has only a few counts. J is TRBJ1-5 and V is TRBV27; 8 bases agree with TRBD1. The CDR3 is made up of 16 amino acids. V dropped 5 bases and J dropped 9; count of bases not matched to a gene: 15. Per germline, CDR1 MNHEY and CDR2 SMNVEV (reference sequence). The CDR3 nucleotides read TGTGCCAGCAGTCCCCGGCAGGGGGCTCCCCGCGGGCCCCAGCATTTT. It translates to CASSPRQGAPRGPQHF.

This clone appeared a few times. The genes are TRBV29-1 and TRBJ1-1, with D possibly matching TRBD1 (5 bases). The V end was cut by 4 bases, the J end by 2 bases, with 14 bases between. Germline assignment: CDR1 SQVTM and CDR2 ANQGSEA. The CDR3 has 14 residues. CDR3 in DNA: TGCAGCGTTGCAGGGCTCTGGGAAAACACTGAAGCTTTCTTT. The encoded protein is CSVAGLWENTEAFF.

The rearrangement links TRBV30 to TRBJ2-5; D gene uncertain. V was trimmed by 2 bases and J by 2 bases, leaving 9 bases between them. CDR1 GTSNPN and CDR2 SVGIG come from the germline V gene (reference sequence). The CDR3 spans 13 residues. The CDR3 nucleotides are TGTGCCTGGAGTCTGGAGAATCAAGAGACCCAGTACTTC. Amino acid sequence: CAWSLENQETQYF.

The CDR3: CASSWGLGGGYNEQFF. In DNA, the CDR3 is TGTGCCAGCAGTTGGGGACTAGGCGGTGGGTACAATGAGCAGTTCTTC. The chain uses TRBV28 and TRBJ2-1, with 8 bases identical to TRBD2. CDR1 is MDHEN and CDR2 is SYDVKM in the germline V gene. This CDR3 comprises 16 residues. J was trimmed by 4 bases and V by 4 bases; bases with no gene match: 9. Looking up the rest from reference TRBV28 and TRBJ2-1 gives the full variable domain: DVKVTQSSRYLVKRTGEKVFLECVQDMDHENMFWYRQDPGLGLRLIYFSYDVKMKEKGDIPEGYSVSREKKERFSLILESASTNQTSMYLCASSWGLGGGYNEQFFGPGTRLTVL.

The V gene is TRBV10-1, the J gene TRBJ2-7; D unresolved. In germline, CDR1 is WNHNN, CDR2 SYGVQD (reference sequence). The CDR3 extends over 12 amino acids. V lost 3 bases and J lost 0, with 3 bases in between. CDR3 sequence reads: CASSDSSYEQYF. The CDR3 bases are TGCGCCAGCAGTGACAGCTCCTACGAGCAGTACTTC.

The chain carries TRBV6-1 and TRBJ1-1; no clear D gene. CDR1 and CDR2 (germline): MNHNS, SASEGT. The germline V and J ends were trimmed by 7 bases and 1 base, with 10 bases remaining between them. The CDR3 spans 13 residues. The chain's CDR3 is CASTPSRNTEAFF. In nucleotides, the CDR3 is TGTGCCAGCACCCCGTCCCGGAACACTGAAGCTTTCTTT.

The chain couples TRBV5-8 to TRBJ2-5; D not resolved. With the DNA end fitting TRBJ2-7 better, the J assignment may be wrong. Germline V gene sequence: CDR1 SGHTS, CDR2 YDEGEE. The CDR3 has 13 residues. The CDR3 here is CASSRYMHYEQYF. CDR3 sequence (DNA): TGTGCCAGCAGCCGATACATGCACTACGAGCAGTACTTC.

The chain employs TRBV29-1 and TRBJ2-7; D perhaps matches TRBD2 (7 bases). Germline CDR1 and CDR2: SQVTM and ANQGSEA. V lost 8 bases and J lost 1, with 24 bases in between. The CDR3 length is 16 residues. The DNA for the CDR3 is TGCAGCTTCCTTGGACTAGGGGGGGACGGGTCCTACGAGCAGTACTTC. Translating gives CSFLGLGGDGSYEQYF.

This clone occurred a few times. The rearrangement uses TRBV6-5 and TRBJ2-2, with D hard to call. Germline assignment: CDR1 MNHEY and CDR2 SVGAGI. Trimming took 2 bases from V and 6 from J, leaving 13 bases between them. This CDR3 has 15 residues. The CDR3 sequence is CASSYTLTISGELFF. The CDR3 DNA sequence: TGTGCCAGCAGTTACACCCTGACAATTTCCGGGGAGCTGTTTTTT.

The chain combines TRBV7-3 with TRBJ2-3, with 7 bases matching TRBD2. Germline values: CDR1 SGHTA, CDR2 FQGTGA. The CDR3 covers 15 residues. V was pared by 5 bases and J by 5 bases, with 10 bases of the junction left unmatched. CDR3 region: CASSPNGGGGDTQYF. The CDR3, as DNA: TGTGCCAGCAGCCCTAATGGCGGGGGTGGAGATACGCAGTATTTT.